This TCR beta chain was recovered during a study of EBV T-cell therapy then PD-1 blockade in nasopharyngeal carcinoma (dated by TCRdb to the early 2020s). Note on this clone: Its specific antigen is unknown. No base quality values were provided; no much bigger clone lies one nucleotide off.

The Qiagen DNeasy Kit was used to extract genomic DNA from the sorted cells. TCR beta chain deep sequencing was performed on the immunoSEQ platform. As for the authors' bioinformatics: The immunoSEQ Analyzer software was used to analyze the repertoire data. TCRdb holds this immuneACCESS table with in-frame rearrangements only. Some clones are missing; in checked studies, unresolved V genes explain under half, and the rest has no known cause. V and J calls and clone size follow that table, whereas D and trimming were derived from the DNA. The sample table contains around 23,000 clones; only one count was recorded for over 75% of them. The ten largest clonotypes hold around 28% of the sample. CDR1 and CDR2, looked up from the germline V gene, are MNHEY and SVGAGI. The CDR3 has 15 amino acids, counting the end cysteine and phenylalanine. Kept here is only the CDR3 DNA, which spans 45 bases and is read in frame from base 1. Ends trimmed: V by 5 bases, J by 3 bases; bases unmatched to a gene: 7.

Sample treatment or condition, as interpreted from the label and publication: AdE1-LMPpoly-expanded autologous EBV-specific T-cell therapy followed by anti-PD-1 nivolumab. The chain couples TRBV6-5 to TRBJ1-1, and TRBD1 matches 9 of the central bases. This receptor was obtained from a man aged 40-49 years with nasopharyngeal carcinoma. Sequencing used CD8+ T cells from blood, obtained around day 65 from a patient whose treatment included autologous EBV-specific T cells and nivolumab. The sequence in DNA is TGTGCCAGCAGTCTCTGGGGGACAGGGCACACTGAAGCTTTCTTT. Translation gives CASSLWGTGHTEAFF.